This note documents a single T cell receptor beta chain sequence. Time point indicated: blood from clinic visit 5 months post-surgery; TSC patient then seizure free. This sample is part of a study of brain T cells in children with intractable seizures. The V end was cut by 6 bases, the J end by 6 bases, with 12 bases between. CDR3 size: 14 residues. Looked up from germline, CDR1 is SEHNR and CDR2 is FQNEAQ (reference sequence). TCRdb keeps only in-frame clones here, not all; method: immunoSEQ multiplex PCR. The sample lists 340,000 or so clones, 85% to 95% occurring once. The chain combines TRBV7-9 with TRBJ1-6, with unresolved D. Sequenced here: peripheral blood, sampled about 5 months after surgery. This clonotype was obtained from a boy younger than two with tuberous sclerosis and intractable seizures. This CDR3 reads CASSQETSNSPLHF. The CDR3 nucleotides are TGTGCCAGCAGTCAGGAGACGAGTAATTCACCCCTCCACTTT. Supplemented by reference TRBV7-9 and TRBJ1-6, the full variable domain reads DTGVSQNPRHKITKRGQNVTFRCDPISEHNRLYWYRQTLGQGPEFLTYFQNEAQLEKSRLLSDRFSAERPKGSFSTLEIQRTEQGDSAMYLCASSQETSNSPLHFGNGTRLTVT.